A single count supports the clone carrying this TCR beta chain. The data are from a study of blood T cell repertoires in COVID-19. The CDR3 length is 11 residues. Germline V CDR1 and CDR2: SGHAT, FQNNGV. Trimming stripped 5 bases from V and 4 bases from J, with 3 bases between. Original analysis: Amplification with reference gene primers provided the estimates of nucleated cell counts. Sequenced by immunoSEQ multiplex PCR; TCRdb stores in-frame clones only, minus some. The V and J calls and clone size come from that table; D and trimming were worked out from the DNA. This table has about 210,000 clones, about 91% appearing once.

The sample comprised peripheral blood. The chain links TRBV11-2 to TRBJ2-1; D is uncertain. The clonotype originates from a man aged 25-45 years with acute or convalescent COVID-19. The CDR3 loop reads CASSIYNEQFF. The CDR3, as DNA: TGTGCCAGCAGCATATACAATGAGCAGTTCTTC.